The T cell receptor beta chain under discussion was sequenced for a study of T cells in Graves' hyperthyroidism and ophthalmopathy. Hyperthyroidism of Graves' type that showed no ophthalmopathy progression within 18 months was stable. The study based diagnoses on clinical symptoms, serum thyroxine and TRAb, thyroid ultrasound and orbital computed tomography. The authors took PBMCs from 8 to 10 ml fresh peripheral blood. This CDR3 comprises 16 residues. V dropped 3 bases and J dropped 5; count of bases not matched to a gene: 13. Germline CDR1 is DFQATT and CDR2 is SNEGSKA (reference sequence). TCR beta CDR3 regions were amplified from RNA transcripts. HTBI primers were employed in a first-round RT-PCR of the TCR CDR3. Using its own MiXCR run on the multiplex PCR reads, TCRdb lists one record per CDR3 protein. The sample holds some 720,000 distinct CDR3 sequences, less than 20% seen once. At least ten counts were recorded for this clonotype.

This receptor was obtained from a man between 18 and 29 years old with Graves' hyperthyroidism. The sample was blood. The chain recombines TRBV20-1 with TRBJ1-5; 7 bases are a match to TRBD1. CDR3 amino acids: CSARDNRGRGDQPQHF. As DNA, the CDR3 is TGCAGTGCTAGGGATAACAGGGGAAGGGGCGATCAGCCCCAGCATTTT.